This T cell receptor (beta chain) was profiled in a study of cytomegalovirus exposure and HLA in healthy donors. This CDR3 has 13 residues. The V end was cut by 11 bases, the J end by 3 bases, with 16 bases between. CDR1 and CDR2 (germline): LNHDA, SQIVND (reference sequence). Primers included in the PCR were 60 Vbeta and 13 Jbeta primers. The method was immunoSEQ multiplex PCR; TCRdb's version includes in-frame clones alone and lacks a portion of them. Among 130,000 or so clones listed, approximately 81% were seen once. The origin of this receptor is a woman aged 40 to 50 in good health and CMV-seronegative. The sample consisted of PBMCs. The gene calls are TRBV19 and TRBJ1-2; TRBD1 might be the D (5 bases). The chain's CDR3 is CASNSGDYYGYTF. CDR3 in DNA: TGTGCCTCAAATAGTGGGGACTACTATGGCTACACCTTC. Together with reference TRBV19 and TRBJ1-2, the CDR3 gives the full variable domain: DGGITQSPKYLFRKEGQNVTLSCEQNLNHDAMYWYRQDPGQGLRLIYYSQIVNDFQKGDIAEGYSVSREKKESFPLTVTSAQKNPTAFYLCASNSGDYYGYTFGSGTRLTVV.